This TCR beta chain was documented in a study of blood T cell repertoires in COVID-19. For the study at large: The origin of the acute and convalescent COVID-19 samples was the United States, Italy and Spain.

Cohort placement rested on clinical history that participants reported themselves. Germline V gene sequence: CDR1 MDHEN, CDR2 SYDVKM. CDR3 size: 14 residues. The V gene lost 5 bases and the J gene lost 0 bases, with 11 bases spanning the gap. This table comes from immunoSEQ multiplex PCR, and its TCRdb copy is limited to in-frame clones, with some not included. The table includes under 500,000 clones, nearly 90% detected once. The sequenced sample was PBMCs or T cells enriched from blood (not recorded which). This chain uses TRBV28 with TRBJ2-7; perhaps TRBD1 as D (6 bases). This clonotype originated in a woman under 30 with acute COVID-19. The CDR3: CASSGGPLSYEQYF. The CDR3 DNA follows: TGTGCCAGCAGTGGGGGCCCGCTCTCCTACGAGCAGTACTTC.